This T cell receptor (beta chain) was captured in a study of T cell repertoires in cytomegalovirus infection. General observations from the study: Clonotype analysis showed dominance of the ex vivo response by HLA-C-restricted CMV-specific TCR beta clonotypes.

In this sample, this clonotype is medium-sized. Its antigen is still unknown. TCRdb analysed the reads with MiXCR anew, one entry per CDR3 protein. The sample has tens of thousands of distinct CDR3 sequences, 35% to 45% seen once. Germline V gives CDR1 SEHNR, CDR2 FQNEAQ (reference sequence). The V and J ends lost 3 bases and 4 bases, in that order; junction bases with no gene match: 5. This CDR3 is 16 amino acids long. The sample in question was CD8+ T cells from cultured PBMCs, obtained from culture after CMV antigen stimulation. This clonotype was sampled from a human donor in good health (CMV status not recorded). Some clones in this sample may be carry-over from other donors' samples. The chain joins TRBV7-9 to TRBJ2-1, with 11 bases lining up with TRBD2. The chain's CDR3 is CASSLMGLAEYNEQFF. The CDR3 DNA is TGTGCCAGCAGCTTGATGGGACTAGCGGAATACAATGAGCAGTTCTTC. Full variable domain (rest looked up from reference TRBV7-9 and TRBJ2-1): DTGVSQNPRHKITKRGQNVTFRCDPISEHNRLYWYRQTLGQGPEFLTYFQNEAQLEKSRLLSDRFSAERPKGSFSTLEIQRTEQGDSAMYLCASSLMGLAEYNEQFFGPGTRLTVL.